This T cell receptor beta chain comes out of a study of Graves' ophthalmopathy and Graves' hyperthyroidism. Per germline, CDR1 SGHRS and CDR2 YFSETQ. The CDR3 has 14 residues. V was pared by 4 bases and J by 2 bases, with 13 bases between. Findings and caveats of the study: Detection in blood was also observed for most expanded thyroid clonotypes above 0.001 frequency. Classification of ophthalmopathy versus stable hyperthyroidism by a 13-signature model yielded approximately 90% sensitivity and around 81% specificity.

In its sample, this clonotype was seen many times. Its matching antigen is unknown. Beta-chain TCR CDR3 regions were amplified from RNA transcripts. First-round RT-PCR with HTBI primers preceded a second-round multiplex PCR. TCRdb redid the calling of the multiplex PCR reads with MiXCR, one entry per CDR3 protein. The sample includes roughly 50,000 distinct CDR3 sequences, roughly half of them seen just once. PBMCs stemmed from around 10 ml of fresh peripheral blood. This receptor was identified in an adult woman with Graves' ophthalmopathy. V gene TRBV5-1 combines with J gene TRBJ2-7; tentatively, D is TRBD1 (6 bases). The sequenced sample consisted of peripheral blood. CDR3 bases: TGCGCCAGCAGCCCGACCAGGGGAACCTACGAGCAGTACTTC. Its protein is CASSPTRGTYEQYF. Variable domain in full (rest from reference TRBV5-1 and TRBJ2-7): KAGVTQTPRYLIKTRGQQVTLSCSPISGHRSVSWYQQTPGQGLQFLFEYFSETQRNKGNFPGRFSGRQFSNSRSEMNVSTLELGDSALYLCASSPTRGTYEQYFGPGTRLTVT.